One TCR beta chain is described in this entry. Its specificity is not known. This specimen comes from a study of shared clonotypes between healthy human individuals. Notes on the study in general: Only blood was sampled, and tissue TCR repertoires likely differ from blood ones.

Using immunoSEQ multiplex PCR, the repertoire was profiled, and TCRdb retains in-frame clones only, with some absent. Altogether around 2.5 million clones are present, 93% being singletons, with the ten largest covering 0.36%. V shed 7 bases, J shed 2 bases, and the junction held 10 bases outside the gene matches. Germline V lookup: CDR1 GTSNPN, CDR2 SVGIG (reference sequence). CDR3 length equals 15 residues. Input material: naive CD4+ T cells from PBMCs. Subset given: CD45RA+ positively selected. The sequence was collected from a man younger than 30 in good health. Some clones in this sample may be carry-over from other donors' samples. The rearrangement uses TRBV30 and TRBJ1-4; 7 bases match TRBD1. This CDR3 is CALDVFRGTNEKLFF. CDR3 nucleotides: TGTGCCTTGGACGTCTTCAGGGGGACTAATGAAAAACTGTTTTTT.